A single sample gave rise to the 15 T cell receptor beta chains below, sequenced in a study of cytomegalovirus exposure and HLA in healthy donors. Researchers ran the PCR with 60 Vbeta and 13 Jbeta primers. Assay: immunoSEQ multiplex PCR; the TCRdb copy retains only in-frame clones and omits some. The data show approximately 140,000 clones, around 83% seen once. The specimen was PBMCs. The receptors here all came from a girl aged 2 to 9 in good health and CMV-seronegative.

The rearrangement links TRBV7-9 to TRBJ1-2; D remains unclear. Germline V lookup: CDR1 SEHNR, CDR2 FQNEAQ (reference sequence). V lost 5 bases to trimming and J lost 11 bases, with 21 bases between them. The length of the CDR3 is 14 residues. The CDR3 nucleotides read TGTGCCAGCAGCCTCTCGGGTGGGGAGGCGGGTTACACCTTC. Its protein product is CASSLSGGEAGYTF.

The chain employs TRBV2 and TRBJ1-2; 11 bases are a match to TRBD1. Germline V gene lookup returns CDR1 SNHLY and CDR2 FYNNEI. There are 17 residues in the CDR3. J lost 5 bases, V lost 3 bases, and 11 bases had no gene match. CDR3 DNA sequence: TGTGCCAGCAGTGATCCCGCGGACAGGGGGCAACTTTATGGCTACACCTTC. This encodes CASSDPADRGQLYGYTF.

The chain employs TRBV21-1 and TRBJ1-2; TRBD1 reflects the table's D call only, with no check against the DNA. TRBV21-1 is a known pseudogene. This CDR3 is 15 amino acids long. In DNA, the CDR3 is TGTGCCAGCGAACGCCGGATACAGGACCGCTATGGCTACACCTTC. Its protein product is CASERRIQDRYGYTF.

V and J are TRBV2 and TRBJ2-5; 9 nucleotides agree with TRBD2. The CDR3 runs 14 residues. Germline values: CDR1 SNHLY, CDR2 FYNNEI. V trimming: 4 bases; J trimming: 7 bases; junction bases outside the gene matches: 7. CDR3 amino acids: CASSVREGLSTQYF. For the CDR3, the DNA is TGTGCCAGCAGTGTGCGGGAGGGTTTATCGACCCAGTACTTC.

The V and J genes are TRBV19 and TRBJ1-5; 10 positions agree with TRBD1. CDR3 length: 15 residues. The V gene's germline CDR1 is LNHDA and CDR2 SQIVND (reference sequence). Unmatched junction bases numbered 4, after V lost 3 bases and J lost 5 bases. The chain's CDR3 is CASSILGTGDQPQHF. Here the CDR3 DNA reads TGTGCCAGTAGTATTTTAGGGACAGGGGATCAGCCCCAGCATTTT.

The chain employs TRBV19 and TRBJ2-1; a possible D gene is TRBD2 (7 bases). CDR3 length: 15 residues. From germline, CDR1 is LNHDA and CDR2 SQIVND (reference sequence). Trimming removed 5 bases from V and 1 base from J, with 12 bases in between. The CDR3 protein is CASSRGARSYNEQFF. The CDR3 DNA follows: TGTGCCAGTAGTCGGGGGGCAAGGTCCTACAATGAGCAGTTCTTC. The whole variable domain, filled in from reference TRBV19 and TRBJ2-1, reads DGGITQSPKYLFRKEGQNVTLSCEQNLNHDAMYWYRQDPGQGLRLIYYSQIVNDFQKGDIAEGYSVSREKKESFPLTVTSAQKNPTAFYLCASSRGARSYNEQFFGPGTRLTVL.

The rearrangement uses TRBV19 and TRBJ2-7; D is uncertain. The CDR3 has 13 residues. CDR1 LNHDA and CDR2 SQIVND come from the germline V gene (reference sequence). The V end was cut by 1 base, the J end by 3 bases, with 7 bases between. The CDR3: CASSIGPGYEQYF. The CDR3 bases are TGTGCCAGTAGTATAGGGCCGGGCTACGAGCAGTACTTC. The variable domain in full, with the rest retrieved from reference TRBV19 and TRBJ2-7, is DGGITQSPKYLFRKEGQNVTLSCEQNLNHDAMYWYRQDPGQGLRLIYYSQIVNDFQKGDIAEGYSVSREKKESFPLTVTSAQKNPTAFYLCASSIGPGYEQYFGPGTRLTVT.

V gene TRBV5-3 combines with J gene TRBJ2-7; D unclear. TRBV5-3 is placed among ORFs of uncertain function. V lost 2 bases and J 1 base, leaving 7 bases between the germline ends. The CDR3 consists of 13 residues. The CDR3 loop is CARSLLASYEQYF. The DNA for the CDR3 is TGTGCCAGAAGCTTATTAGCTTCCTACGAGCAGTACTTC.

The chain is built from TRBV13 and TRBJ2-5; TRBD2 matches at 14 bases. CDR3 length: 16 residues. Germline assignment: CDR1 PRHDT and CDR2 FYEKMQ (reference sequence). Trimming at V came to 3 bases and at J to 3 bases, leaving 3 bases not matched to a gene. The CDR3: CASSLTSGGAEETQYF. The CDR3, as DNA: TGTGCCAGCAGCTTGACTAGCGGGGGGGCGGAAGAGACCCAGTACTTC. The full variable domain, with the rest looked up from reference TRBV13 and TRBJ2-5, is AAGVIQSPRHLIKEKRETATLKCYPIPRHDTVYWYQQGPGQDPQFLISFYEKMQSDKGSIPDRFSAQQFSDYHSELNMSSLELGDSALYFCASSLTSGGAEETQYFGPGTRLLVL.

The chain carries TRBV5-5 and TRBJ2-1, with D possibly matching TRBD1 (5 bases). Trimming removed 4 bases from V and 6 bases from J, with 17 bases in between. Germline CDR1 is SGHKS and CDR2 is YYEKEE (reference sequence). This CDR3 contains 15 residues. The DNA for the CDR3 is TGTGCCAGCAGCCCCGACCCTCTGGGGCCCAATGAGCAGTTCTTC. Its translation: CASSPDPLGPNEQFF.

The V and J genes are TRBV7-2 and TRBJ2-7, with 9 positions matching TRBD2. The germline V gene has CDR1 SGHTA and CDR2 FQGNSA. The CDR3 runs to 18 residues. V lost 2 bases and J lost 3; bases outside the gene matches: 14. The CDR3 loop is CASSLKGGGAQGDYEQYF. The DNA of the CDR3 is TGTGCCAGCAGCTTAAAGGGCGGGGGGGCTCAAGGTGACTACGAGCAGTACTTC.

The V gene is TRBV7-9, the J gene TRBJ2-1; the D gene is possibly TRBD1 (5 bases). Germline V lookup: CDR1 SEHNR, CDR2 FQNEAQ (reference sequence). The CDR3 runs to 14 residues. Trimming removed 3 bases from V and 3 bases from J, with 9 bases in between. The CDR3 coding sequence is TGTGCCAGCAGCTTTCGGCAGGGCTACAATGAGCAGTTCTTC. Translating it yields CASSFRQGYNEQFF.

This chain joins TRBV18 and TRBJ1-1, with 9 nucleotides matching TRBD1. Germline V gene data show CDR1 as KGHSH and CDR2 as LQKENI. Losses at the gene ends were 3 bases for V and 2 bases for J; bases not matched to a gene: 7. The CDR3 totals 16 residues. The CDR3 loop reads CASSPTMDRGNTEAFF. The CDR3 nucleotides read TGTGCCAGCTCACCGACTATGGACAGGGGTAACACTGAAGCTTTCTTT.

The chain has TRBV9 and TRBJ2-5; 7 bases align to TRBD2. The germline V gene has CDR1 SGDLS and CDR2 YYNGEE. The V segment lost 4 bases and the J segment 2 bases; nucleotides outside the gene matches: 8. The CDR3 is 15 residues long. CDR3 amino acids: CASSLGAGKQETQYF. DNA of the CDR3: TGTGCCAGCAGCCTCGGAGCGGGGAAACAAGAGACCCAGTACTTC. Full variable domain (missing parts from reference TRBV9 and TRBJ2-5): DSGVTQTPKHLITATGQRVTLRCSPRSGDLSVYWYQQSLDQGLQFLIQYYNGEERAKGNILERFSAQQFPDLHSELNLSSLELGDSALYFCASSLGAGKQETQYFGPGTRLLVL.

The genes are TRBV4-3 and TRBJ1-1; 7 bases are shared with TRBD1. Germline CDR1 LGHNA, CDR2 YSLEER. Trimming removed 2 bases from V and 0 bases from J; junction bases left unmatched: 6. This CDR3 spans 16 amino acids. The CDR3: CASSQQDREMNTEAFF. As DNA, the CDR3 is TGCGCCAGCAGCCAACAAGACAGGGAAATGAACACTGAAGCTTTCTTT.